This TCR beta chain was obtained from a study of persistence of HIV-infected CD4 T cells. Study-level background: Blood samples, up to 180 mL, came from multiple time points, except two leukapheresis donors sampled once. Points from the study as a whole: Compared with CD3/CD28-stimulated cells, CMV- and Gag-responding cells showed lower TCRbeta richness.

This nonspecific control used anti-CD3/anti-CD28 bead stimulation of CD4+ T cells. CD4+ T cells upregulating both CD40 ligand and CD69 were sorted as responding cells. For this clone: The target antigen is unknown.

The CDR3 totals 12 residues. Trimming took 3 bases from V and 0 from J, leaving 5 bases between them. Germline V gene lookup returns CDR1 DFQATT and CDR2 SNEGSKA (reference sequence). Sequencing used immunoSEQ version 4 in survey mode. Template was genomic DNA at 8 to 10 ng/uL, with up to 1 ug used per sample. Using immunoSEQ multiplex PCR, the repertoire was profiled, and TCRdb retains in-frame clones only, with some absent. The repertoire holds 40,000 to 45,000 clones, with around 92% as singletons. The rearrangement links TRBV20-1 to TRBJ1-1; D is uncertain. The source of this sequence is an adult man with HIV who was CMV-seropositive. The material was CD4+ T cells sorted from PBMCs after approximately 19-hour stimulation, obtained from a patient who received antiretroviral therapy. The CDR3: CSASVMNTEAFF. Written as DNA, the CDR3 is TGCAGTGCTAGTGTCATGAACACTGAAGCTTTCTTT.